The next 5 T cell receptor beta chains were all read from a single sample in a study of cytomegalovirus exposure and HLA in healthy donors (dated 2017 in TCRdb). Receptor libraries were prepared by the immunoSEQ multiplex PCR assay. The multiplex PCR relied on a mix of 60 forward primers for TCR Vbeta segments and 13 reverse primers for TCR Jbeta segments. TCRdb provides this immuneACCESS table in a form limited to in-frame rearrangements. Some clones are lacking; in checked studies, under half of them reflect an unresolved V gene, and why the rest are absent is not known. Here the sample has more than 80,000 clones; approximately 74% occur a single time. The ten top clones hold roughly 3% of the sample. Specimen: PBMCs. The receptors originated from a female donor in good health and CMV-seropositive.

V gene TRBV30 combines with J gene TRBJ1-2; TRBD1 matches 7 bases. The CDR3 loop spans 10 amino acids. From germline, CDR1 is GTSNPN and CDR2 SVGIG (reference sequence). Unmatched junction bases numbered 4, after V lost 8 bases and J lost 7 bases. CDR3 residues: CAGYRGGYTF. DNA of the CDR3: TGTGCCGGTTACAGGGGTGGCTACACCTTC.

The chain uses TRBV4-2 and TRBJ1-6; 7 nucleotides align to TRBD1. The CDR3 spans 16 residues. The germline V gene encodes CDR1 LGHNA and CDR2 YNFKEQ. The V gene end was trimmed by 0 bases and the J gene end by 9 bases; junction bases not matched to a gene: 8. The CDR3 nucleotides are TGTGCCAGCAGCCAAGAAGGCCCAGGGGGTAGTTCACCCCTCCACTTT. This gives the protein CASSQEGPGGSSPLHF.

The DNA of the CDR3 is TGTGCCAGTAGCCAGGGTCTCTACACTGAAGCTTTCTTT. Its protein is CASSQGLYTEAFF. The V gene is TRBV19, the J gene TRBJ1-1, with a tentative D call TRBD1 (5 bases). The V end lost 6 bases, the J end lost 3 bases, and 11 bases lay between the germline ends. Germline assignment: CDR1 LNHDA and CDR2 SQIVND (reference sequence). The CDR3 runs to 13 residues.

As concerns this clone: Other DNA sequences of this sample code for an identical CDR3. The chain carries TRBV30 and TRBJ1-2; D unresolved. The V and J ends lost 2 bases and 2 bases respectively, with 9 bases between them. From germline, CDR1 is GTSNPN and CDR2 SVGIG (reference sequence). This CDR3 has 13 amino acids. CDR3 coding DNA: TGTGCCTGGAGTTTGACGGGGAACTATGGCTACACCTTC. Translation: CAWSLTGNYGYTF.

The rearrangement joins TRBV6-6 to TRBJ2-7, with TRBD2 as a possible D gene (6 bases). The germline CDR1 and CDR2 sequences are MNHNY and SVGAGI (reference sequence). Between the trimmed V and J ends, which lost 4 bases and 7 bases, there was a span of 11 bases. The CDR3 length is 12 residues. The CDR3 sequence: CASSSRREEQYF. The DNA for the CDR3 is TGTGCCAGCAGTTCTCGTCGGGAGGAGCAGTACTTC.